These 28 T cell receptor beta chains were sequenced from one sample in a study of CD8 T cells in ankylosing spondylitis. Via MiXCR, TCRdb re-called the 5' RACE reads, giving one row per CDR3 protein. This sample yields 210,000 or so distinct CDR3 sequences, of which around 8% are seen a single time; 4% to 5% belongs to the top ten. Source material: blood, either unsorted or a sorted T cell fraction (not recorded which). The receptors originated from a female donor with ankylosing spondylitis or in good health (not recorded which).

This clonotype was counted at least ten times. The chain is built from TRBV20-1 and TRBJ2-7; maybe TRBD2 (8 bases). Germline assignment: CDR1 DFQATT and CDR2 SNEGSKA (reference sequence). The CDR3 totals 15 residues. Between the trimmed V and J ends, which lost 6 bases and 5 bases, there was a span of 23 bases. The CDR3 loop is CSARGREREYHEQYF. The CDR3, as DNA: TGCAGTGCCAGGGGGAGAGAGCGGGAGTATCACGAGCAGTACTTC.

The rearrangement joins TRBV30 to TRBJ1-5, with no clear D. The CDR3 covers 14 residues. Trimming stripped 3 bases from V and 0 bases from J, with 9 bases between. Germline V CDR1 and CDR2: GTSNPN, SVGIG (reference sequence). The CDR3 protein is CAWRRAFSNQPQHF. The CDR3 nucleotides are TGTGCCTGGAGGCGGGCTTTTAGCAATCAGCCCCAGCATTTT.

Many counts were recorded for this clonotype. V and J are TRBV12-3 or TRBV12-4 and TRBJ2-1, with TRBD1 matching 8 bases. The CDR3 spans 11 residues. The ends lost 11 bases at V and 7 bases at J; junction bases unmatched: 4. The chain's CDR3 is CAAGGRNEQFF. CDR3 bases: TGTGCCGCAGGGGGCAGGAATGAGCAGTTCTTC.

This clonotype appeared many times. This chain joins TRBV12-3 or TRBV12-4 and TRBJ2-7, with a possible D match to TRBD2 (6 bases). V shed 4 bases and J shed 12 bases, with 13 bases lying between them. This CDR3 is built from 11 residues. CDR3: CASSSTGDRYF. Written as DNA, the CDR3 is TGTGCCAGCAGTTCCACGGGGGATCGGTACTTC.

This clonotype was recorded at least ten times. V usage is TRBV12-3 or TRBV12-4 and J usage is TRBJ2-1; no firm D call. The CDR3 is made up of 15 amino acids. Trimming shortened V by 6 bases and J by 8 bases, and 20 bases separated the two germline ends. This CDR3 is CASSSGPLIKDEQFF. CDR3 nucleotides: TGTGCCAGCAGCTCCGGGCCACTTATTAAAGATGAGCAGTTCTTC.

This clonotype showed up many times. CDR3 DNA: TGCAGTGCCCCAACCGGCGCTAGCGGGAGCACTGATGAGCAGTTCTTC. This gives the protein CSAPTGASGSTDEQFF. V gene TRBV20-1 combines with J gene TRBJ2-1; 10 bases align to TRBD2. In germline, CDR1 is DFQATT, CDR2 SNEGSKA (reference sequence). V trimming: 6 bases; J trimming: 8 bases; junction bases outside the gene matches: 16. The CDR3 extends over 16 amino acids.

This clonotype came up many times. The rearrangement uses TRBV20-1 and TRBJ2-1; TRBD2 matches at 11 bases. J lost 4 bases, V lost 6 bases, and 5 bases had no gene match. Germline-derived CDR1 and CDR2 are DFQATT and SNEGSKA (reference sequence). This CDR3 is built from 14 residues. The CDR3 sequence: CSARGLADYNEQFF. CDR3 bases: TGCAGTGCCCGGGGACTAGCGGATTACAATGAGCAGTTCTTC.

At least ten counts were recorded for this clonotype. V usage is TRBV12-3 or TRBV12-4 and J usage is TRBJ2-7; possibly TRBD2 for D (5 bases). This CDR3 comprises 15 residues. V was clipped by 6 bases and J by 1 base, with 16 bases between them. The chain's CDR3 is CASSGVGLMSYEQYF. CDR3 bases: TGTGCCAGCAGCGGGGTAGGACTGATGTCCTACGAGCAGTACTTC.

This clonotype has at least ten counts. V and J are TRBV7-9 and TRBJ2-7; perhaps TRBD2 as D (7 bases). V was shortened by 1 base and J by 5 bases, with 15 bases between the two germline ends. This CDR3 spans 15 amino acids. CDR1 and CDR2 from the germline V gene are SEHNR and FQNEAQ (reference sequence). CDR3 protein: CASSLEGGTFHEQYF. The CDR3 nucleotides read TGTGCCAGCAGCTTAGAGGGGGGGACGTTCCACGAGCAGTACTTC.

This clonotype was seen at least ten times. The rearrangement uses TRBV6-1 and TRBJ1-1, with 10 bases matching TRBD1. CDR1 is MNHNS and CDR2 is SASEGT in the germline V gene. With 7 bases clipped from V and 4 bases from J, the junction kept 12 bases outside the gene matches. This CDR3 has 16 amino acids. DNA for the CDR3: TGTGCCAGCAAAGACAGGGGGCTAAGAGGGAGCACTGAAGCTTTCTTT. This sequence encodes CASKDRGLRGSTEAFF.

In its sample, this clonotype was seen many times. V gene TRBV29-1 combines with J gene TRBJ2-7, with D unresolved. This CDR3 is 14 amino acids long. V was shortened by 7 bases and J by 2 bases, with 18 bases between the two germline ends. Germline V lookup: CDR1 SQVTM, CDR2 ANQGSEA. The CDR3 DNA follows: TGCAGCGCCCAAACAGTGGGCCTCCCCTACGAGCAGTACTTC. It yields the protein CSAQTVGLPYEQYF.

This clonotype was recorded many times. The gene calls are TRBV20-1 and TRBJ2-3; 7 positions match TRBD2. The CDR3 covers 15 residues. With 5 bases clipped from V and 5 bases from J, the junction kept 13 bases outside the gene matches. From germline, CDR1 is DFQATT and CDR2 SNEGSKA (reference sequence). The CDR3 region has the DNA TGCAGTGCTCCCAGCGGCGGGAGTAGTGGAGATACGCAGTATTTT. Its translation is CSAPSGGSSGDTQYF.

This clonotype came up many times. The chain couples TRBV29-1 to TRBJ2-1, with TRBD2 matching over 8 bases. V shed 4 bases, J shed 5 bases, and the junction held 10 bases outside the gene matches. CDR3 length: 15 amino acids. CDR1 is SQVTM, CDR2 ANQGSEA, per germline. As DNA, the CDR3 is TGCAGCGTTGCTCGCAAACTAGCGGCGAACAATGAGCAGTTCTTC. Encoded protein: CSVARKLAANNEQFF.

This clonotype appeared many times. The V call is TRBV12-3 or TRBV12-4, the J call TRBJ1-5; D may be TRBD1 (5 bases). The germline V and J ends were trimmed by 7 bases and 3 bases, with 10 bases remaining between them. The length of the CDR3 is 13 residues. The DNA for the CDR3 is TGTGCCAGCAACGACAGCCCCAATCAGCCCCAGCATTTT. Translating it yields CASNDSPNQPQHF.

This clonotype was detected ten times or more. The V and J genes are TRBV12-3 or TRBV12-4 and TRBJ2-5; 8 bases are shared with TRBD1. V was clipped by 3 bases and J by 5 bases; unmatched bases: 5. The CDR3 is 14 amino acids. This CDR3 reads CASSFRGLGETQYF. The CDR3 nucleotides read TGTGCCAGCAGTTTCAGGGGGCTGGGGGAGACCCAGTACTTC.

The V and J genes are TRBV27 and TRBJ2-5; 7 bases are shared with TRBD1. This CDR3 contains 14 residues. Germline V CDR1 and CDR2: MNHEY, SMNVEV (reference sequence). J was trimmed by 2 bases and V by 5 bases; bases with no gene match: 5. CDR3 sequence (DNA): TGTGCCAGCAGTCGGGACAGAAGTCAAGAGACCCAGTACTTC. As protein: CASSRDRSQETQYF.

This chain joins TRBV4-3 and TRBJ1-2, with a possible D match to TRBD1 (6 bases). V gave up 4 bases and J gave up 6 bases, with 21 bases separating them. Germline V gives CDR1 LGHNA, CDR2 YSLEER. The CDR3 sequence is 16 residues long. CDR3 sequence: CASSRVSGVISDGYTF. The CDR3 DNA follows: TGCGCCAGCAGCCGAGTTTCAGGGGTTATATCGGATGGCTACACCTTC.

This clonotype was picked up many times. This rearrangement joins TRBV20-1 to TRBJ2-4; D unresolved. This CDR3 comprises 12 residues. The V end lost 1 base, the J end lost 9 bases, and 10 bases lay between the germline ends. Germline-derived CDR1 and CDR2 are DFQATT and SNEGSKA (reference sequence). The CDR3, as DNA: TGCAGTGCTAGAGGTCCGGGTGCCATTCAGTACTTC. Translation gives CSARGPGAIQYF.

This clonotype was seen many times. V and J are TRBV29-1 and TRBJ1-1; no clear D gene. Germline loops: CDR1 SQVTM, CDR2 ANQGSEA. Trimming stripped 5 bases from V and 0 bases from J, with 13 bases between. The CDR3 is made up of 14 amino acids. CDR3 region: CSVSPTNLNTEAFF. CDR3 nucleotides: TGCAGCGTTTCTCCCACCAACTTGAACACTGAAGCTTTCTTT.

At least ten counts were recorded for this clonotype. The chain carries TRBV5-1 and TRBJ2-7; D is uncertain. Germline V gene data show CDR1 as SGHRS and CDR2 as YFSETQ. CDR3 size: 14 residues. Between the trimmed V and J ends, which lost 4 bases and 0 bases, there was a span of 11 bases. CDR3 residues: CASSPQAHSYEQYF. The CDR3 coding sequence is TGCGCCAGCAGCCCCCAAGCACACTCCTACGAGCAGTACTTC. The complete variable domain, with remaining parts taken from reference TRBV5-1 and TRBJ2-7, reads KAGVTQTPRYLIKTRGQQVTLSCSPISGHRSVSWYQQTPGQGLQFLFEYFSETQRNKGNFPGRFSGRQFSNSRSEMNVSTLELGDSALYLCASSPQAHSYEQYFGPGTRLTVT.

This clonotype was picked up many times. The chain is built from TRBV5-1 and TRBJ2-1; TRBD2 matches 10 bases. From germline, CDR1 is SGHRS and CDR2 YFSETQ. Unmatched junction bases numbered 16, after V lost 4 bases and J lost 0 bases. This CDR3 is 20 amino acids long. This CDR3 reads CASSPLGASGSIGSYNEQFF. DNA for the CDR3: TGCGCCAGCAGCCCGCTAGGGGCTAGCGGGAGTATCGGCTCCTACAATGAGCAGTTCTTC. The full variable domain, completed using reference TRBV5-1 and TRBJ2-1, is KAGVTQTPRYLIKTRGQQVTLSCSPISGHRSVSWYQQTPGQGLQFLFEYFSETQRNKGNFPGRFSGRQFSNSRSEMNVSTLELGDSALYLCASSPLGASGSIGSYNEQFFGPGTRLTVL.

This clonotype was detected ten times or more. The gene calls are TRBV10-2 and TRBJ2-7; TRBD2 is a possible D gene (6 bases). The CDR3 covers 14 residues. Trimming stripped 8 bases from V and 3 bases from J, with 17 bases between. Germline assignment: CDR1 WSHSY and CDR2 SAAADI. CDR3 in amino acids: CASRDAGLHYEQYF. CDR3 nucleotide sequence: TGCGCCAGCCGGGACGCGGGACTCCACTACGAGCAGTACTTC.

Concerning this clonotype: Being one base from a much bigger clone, this may be a read error. The rearrangement uses TRBV20-1 and TRBJ2-7; a possible D gene is TRBD2 (5 bases). The CDR3 totals 13 residues. The germline CDR1 and CDR2 sequences are DFQATT and SNEGSKA (reference sequence). The CDR3 DNA reads as TGCAGTACTAGAATGTACAGATCCTACGAGCAGTACTTC. Translating it yields CSTRMYRSYEQYF.

This clonotype was detected ten times or more. The chain carries TRBV5-1 and TRBJ2-7, with 11 positions matching TRBD1. The V gene end was trimmed by 5 bases and the J gene end by 5 bases; junction bases not matched to a gene: 6. CDR1 and CDR2 from the germline V gene are SGHRS and YFSETQ. This CDR3 is 14 amino acids long. CDR3 nucleotide sequence: TGCGCCAGCAGTCGGGACAGGGGGTCCAACGAGCAGTACTTC. Amino acid sequence: CASSRDRGSNEQYF.

This clonotype was recorded many times. The chain links TRBV3-1 to TRBJ2-7, with 9 bases identical to TRBD2. This CDR3 comprises 15 residues. The germline V gene has CDR1 LGHDT and CDR2 YNNKEL (reference sequence). The V segment lost 1 base and the J segment 6 bases; nucleotides outside the gene matches: 7. DNA of the CDR3: TGTGCCAGCAGCCAAGTGAGTAGCGGGAGAGGCGAGCAGTACTTC. Encoded protein: CASSQVSSGRGEQYF.

This clonotype was found many times. The genes are TRBV14 and TRBJ1-1; perhaps TRBD1 as D (5 bases). CDR1 is SGHDN, CDR2 FVKESK, per germline. This CDR3 spans 14 amino acids. Trimming pared 4 bases from V and 1 base from J, leaving 10 bases between. The CDR3, as DNA: TGTGCCAGCAGCCTTCGGACACCGAACACTGAAGCTTTCTTT. Protein: CASSLRTPNTEAFF.

V and J are TRBV6-1 and TRBJ2-7, with no clear D. The CDR3 runs 14 residues. Trimming shortened V by 4 bases and J by 2 bases, and 12 bases separated the two germline ends. CDR1 MNHNS and CDR2 SASEGT come from the germline V gene. This CDR3 reads CASSVWVSAYEQYF. The CDR3 nucleotides read TGTGCCAGCAGTGTATGGGTCTCCGCCTACGAGCAGTACTTC.

This clonotype was counted many times. The rearrangement links TRBV5-1 to TRBJ2-2; D perhaps matches TRBD2 (7 bases). Trimming took off 3 bases at V and 7 bases at J, with 19 bases between the two ends. CDR3 size: 16 residues. Germline lookup yields CDR1 SGHRS and CDR2 YFSETQ. CDR3 coding DNA: TGCGCCAGCAGCTCCCGGCCCCTCGGGGGGCACGGGGAGCTGTTTTTT. It is translated as CASSSRPLGGHGELFF.